The 9 T cell receptor beta chains below were found in one sample sequenced in a study of blood T cell repertoires in COVID-19. Method: immunoSEQ multiplex PCR; TCRdb's copy keeps in-frame clones and lacks some. Among 150,000 to 200,000 clones listed, 65% to 90% were seen once. The source material was peripheral blood. The receptors shown here come from a human donor in a cohort sampled during active COVID-19.

This chain joins TRBV6-2 or TRBV6-3 and TRBJ2-3; 12 bases are shared with TRBD1. V trimming: 2 bases; J trimming: 3 bases; junction bases outside the gene matches: 6. The CDR3 is 17 amino acids. In germline, CDR1 is MNHEY, CDR2 SVGEGT. The CDR3 loop reads CASSYRRDRGRTDTQYF. The CDR3 region has the DNA TGTGCCAGCAGTTACCGCCGGGACAGGGGGCGAACAGATACGCAGTATTTT.

This rearrangement joins TRBV19 to TRBJ2-7; TRBD1 agrees at 10 bases. From germline, CDR1 is LNHDA and CDR2 SQIVND (reference sequence). This CDR3 spans 17 amino acids. After removal of 2 bases from V and 2 bases from J, the junction contained 9 bases not matched to a gene. DNA for the CDR3: TGTGCCAGTAGTATAATCCCCCGGACAGGGGGAGCCTACGAGCAGTACTTC. This sequence encodes CASSIIPRTGGAYEQYF.

The J gene is TRBJ2-5, the V gene TRBV7-9; 10 bases are shared with TRBD1. This CDR3 region has 15 residues. V lost 3 bases and J lost 4; bases outside the gene matches: 5. Germline-derived CDR1 and CDR2 are SEHNR and FQNEAQ (reference sequence). Here the CDR3 reads CASSFRQGAGETQYF. The CDR3 region has the DNA TGTGCCAGCAGCTTTCGACAGGGGGCGGGAGAGACCCAGTACTTC.

The V call is TRBV10-3, the J call TRBJ2-7, with 8 bases fitting TRBD2. In germline, CDR1 is ENHRY, CDR2 SYGVKD. V gave up 6 bases and J gave up 0 bases; unmatched junction bases: 10. CDR3 length: 16 amino acids. CDR3 DNA: TGTGCCATCAGGGGAGGTACCGGGACTAGCTCCTACGAGCAGTACTTC. It specifies CAIRGGTGTSSYEQYF.

The rearrangement uses TRBV5-4 and TRBJ2-7; TRBD1 matches 10 bases. The trim removed 4 bases at V and 5 bases at J, leaving 6 bases unmatched. Per germline, CDR1 SGHNT and CDR2 YYREEE (reference sequence). The CDR3 runs 14 residues. CDR3 DNA sequence: TGTGCCAGCAGCCGACCGGGACAGGGGAACGAGCAGTACTTC. Residues: CASSRPGQGNEQYF. Combining the CDR3 with reference TRBV5-4 and TRBJ2-7 gives the whole variable domain ETGVTQSPTHLIKTRGQQVTLRCSSQSGHNTVSWYQQALGQGPQFIFQYYREEENGRGNFPPRFSGLQFPNYSSELNVNALELDDSALYLCASSRPGQGNEQYFGPGTRLTVT.

The chain uses TRBV5-1 and TRBJ2-3, with 8 bases that match TRBD2. This CDR3 is built from 15 residues. CDR1 and CDR2 from the germline V gene are SGHRS and YFSETQ. Trimming at V came to 4 bases and at J to 4 bases, leaving 8 bases not matched to a gene. The CDR3 nucleotides are TGCGCCAGCAGCGTACTAGCGGAGGGAGCAGATACGCAGTATTTT. Residues: CASSVLAEGADTQYF.

The rearrangement joins TRBV6-5 to TRBJ1-4; 9 bases are a match to TRBD1. Trimming cost V 6 bases and J 7 bases; bases outside gene matches: 6. The CDR3 runs to 14 residues. CDR1 is MNHEY and CDR2 is SVGAGI in the germline V gene. The DNA for the CDR3 is TGTGCCAGCAGAACCGGGACAGGGACTGAAAAACTGTTTTTT. Translation gives CASRTGTGTEKLFF.

J is TRBJ2-7 and V is TRBV3-1 (or the pseudogene TRBV3-2); a weak D match, TRBD1 (6 bases). The CDR3 is 13 residues long. Per the germline V gene, CDR1 is LGHDT and CDR2 is YNNKEL (reference sequence). V shed 4 bases and J shed 5 bases, with 12 bases lying between them. This chain's CDR3 is CASSRSRGDEQYF. CDR3 bases: TGTGCCAGCAGCCGTAGCAGGGGCGACGAGCAGTACTTC.

The genes are TRBV19 and TRBJ2-7, with TRBD1 identical over 9 bases. CDR3 length equals 13 residues. The V and J ends lost 8 bases and 3 bases, in that order; junction bases with no gene match: 5. Germline CDR1 LNHDA, CDR2 SQIVND (reference sequence). The CDR3 nucleotides read TGTGCCAGTGGGGACAGGGTCAGCTACGAGCAGTACTTC. This codes for CASGDRVSYEQYF.